Shown below are 32 T cell receptor beta chains from a single sample sequenced in a study of cytomegalovirus exposure and HLA in healthy donors. The PCR had 60 Vbeta and 13 Jbeta primers. Profiled with immunoSEQ multiplex PCR; TCRdb holds only in-frame clones, not every one. The sample lists fewer than 200,000 clones, around three quarters occurring once. The sequenced sample was PBMCs. The receptors derive from a man in his forties or fifties in good health and CMV-seronegative.

This clone was observed a handful of times. V is TRBV25-1 and J is TRBJ2-1; maybe TRBD1 (6 bases). Germline V gene sequence: CDR1 MGHDK, CDR2 SYGVNS. Trimming took off 7 bases at V and 7 bases at J, with 20 bases between the two ends. CDR3 length equals 15 residues. This chain's CDR3 is CASTGTSKMKNEQFF. CDR3 coding DNA: TGTGCCAGCACAGGGACATCTAAAATGAAGAATGAGCAGTTCTTC.

The V gene is TRBV7-3, the J gene TRBJ1-5, with a weak D call TRBD1 (5 bases). This CDR3 is 17 amino acids long. The germline V gene encodes CDR1 SGHTA and CDR2 FQGTGA. The germline V and J ends were trimmed by 5 bases and 0 bases, with 17 bases remaining between them. The chain's CDR3 is CASSPPRADISNQPQHF. CDR3 DNA: TGTGCCAGCAGCCCTCCCCGTGCGGACATTAGCAATCAGCCCCAGCATTTT.

The CDR3 sequence is CASSFLWDKNEKLFF. In nucleotides, the CDR3 is TGTGCCAGCAGCTTCCTATGGGACAAAAATGAAAAACTGTTTTTT. This rearrangement joins TRBV7-9 to TRBJ1-4; the D gene is possibly TRBD1 (6 bases). This CDR3 has 15 amino acids. Germline CDR1 and CDR2: SEHNR and FQNEAQ (reference sequence). V was pared by 3 bases and J by 5 bases, with 13 bases between.

On this clone: At one end the junction does not follow the germline gene, possibly because of a read error. The rearrangement uses TRBV7-9 and TRBJ2-7; TRBD2 is a possible D gene (5 bases). CDR1 is SEHNR, CDR2 FQNEAQ, per germline (reference sequence). The CDR3 extends over 12 amino acids. DNA of the CDR3: TGTTCCAGCAGCCCCGGGATCGGCGAGCAGTACTTC. Its translation: CSSSPGIGEQYF.

J is TRBJ1-1 and V is TRBV7-3; TRBD1 matches at 11 bases. CDR1 and CDR2 (germline): SGHTA, FQGTGA. The CDR3 consists of 15 residues. Losses at the gene ends were 5 bases for V and 4 bases for J; bases not matched to a gene: 6. The CDR3 DNA sequence: TGTGCCAGCAGCGGACGGACAGGGGGCCTCACTGAAGCTTTCTTT. Its translation is CASSGRTGGLTEAFF.

In this sample, this clone turned up once. The J gene is TRBJ2-3, the V gene TRBV6-6; D gene ambiguous. The germline CDR1 and CDR2 sequences are MNHNY and SVGAGI (reference sequence). V lost 2 bases and J 1 base, leaving 13 bases between the germline ends. There are 16 residues in the CDR3. CDR3 residues: CASSYKYPPGTDTQYF. The CDR3 region has the DNA TGTGCCAGCAGTTACAAGTACCCTCCGGGCACAGATACGCAGTATTTT.

The genes are TRBV7-2 and TRBJ2-1, with D perhaps matching TRBD2 (6 bases). The V gene lost 2 bases and the J gene lost 12 bases, with 14 bases spanning the gap. CDR1 and CDR2 (germline): SGHTA, FQGNSA. CDR3 size: 13 residues. CDR3 in amino acids: CASSLYRERWQFF. CDR3 nucleotide sequence: TGTGCCAGCAGCTTATACCGGGAGAGGTGGCAGTTCTTC.

The CDR3 here is CASSSLGARGNNEQFF. DNA for the CDR3: TGCGCCAGCAGCTCCCTTGGGGCAAGGGGGAATAATGAGCAGTTCTTC. The J gene is TRBJ2-1, the V gene TRBV5-1; TRBD1 is a possible D gene (6 bases). The V end was cut by 3 bases, the J end by 7 bases, with 20 bases between. Germline lookup yields CDR1 SGHRS and CDR2 YFSETQ. The CDR3 loop spans 16 amino acids.

In this sample, this clone turned up once. V and J are TRBV5-4 and TRBJ1-2; D is unclear. Germline assignment: CDR1 SGHNT and CDR2 YYREEE (reference sequence). Trimming took off 0 bases at V and 0 bases at J, with 9 bases between the two ends. The length of the CDR3 is 15 residues. The DNA of the CDR3 is TGTGCCAGCAGCTTGGCAGGTCCTGCTAACTATGGCTACACCTTC. Translation: CASSLAGPANYGYTF.

The rearrangement uses TRBV5-1 and TRBJ2-5, with TRBD2 matching over 13 bases. The germline V gene has CDR1 SGHRS and CDR2 YFSETQ. V lost 3 bases and J lost 3; bases outside the gene matches: 5. The CDR3 runs 16 residues. This CDR3 is CASSSWTSGGKETQYF. CDR3 DNA sequence: TGCGCCAGCAGCTCGTGGACTAGCGGGGGTAAAGAGACCCAGTACTTC.

V is TRBV19 and J is TRBJ1-2; D not resolved. Germline V gene sequence: CDR1 LNHDA, CDR2 SQIVND (reference sequence). Trimming left V 0 bases short and J 4 bases short, with 21 bases between. This CDR3 contains 18 residues. The CDR3 loop reads CASSIDVRVPLAFYGYTF. The CDR3 nucleotides are TGTGCCAGTAGTATAGATGTCCGGGTCCCCTTAGCTTTCTATGGCTACACCTTC.

The CDR3 here is CASSTPSGISYEQYF. For the CDR3, the DNA is TGTGCCAGCTCAACCCCTAGCGGGATTTCCTACGAGCAGTACTTC. The chain links TRBV18 to TRBJ2-7; 9 bases match TRBD2. J gave up 1 base and V 5 bases, and 6 bases lay outside the gene matches. The CDR3 runs 15 residues. From germline, CDR1 is KGHSH and CDR2 LQKENI. The full variable domain, its missing parts supplied by reference TRBV18 and TRBJ2-7, is NAGVMQNPRHLVRRRGQEARLRCSPMKGHSHVYWYRQLPEEGLKFMVYLQKENIIDESGMPKERFSAEFPKEGPSILRIQQVVRGDSAAYFCASSTPSGISYEQYFGPGTRLTVT.

V is TRBV28 and J is TRBJ1-2, with 9 positions matching TRBD1. This CDR3 has 14 amino acids. Germline CDR1 reads MDHEN; CDR2 reads SYDVKM. V was pared by 5 bases and J by 8 bases, with 9 bases of the junction left unmatched. The CDR3, as DNA: TGTGCCAGCAGTGCTGCACAGGGGGCGCTCGGCTACACCTTC. Translation: CASSAAQGALGYTF.

This chain links TRBV7-2 with TRBJ2-3, with D perhaps TRBD1 (6 bases). V lost 5 bases to trimming and J lost 4 bases, with 13 bases between them. The V gene's germline CDR1 is SGHTA and CDR2 FQGNSA. This CDR3 comprises 14 residues. The CDR3 DNA sequence: TGTGCCAGCAGCCCCCTCGGGACATCAGATACGCAGTATTTT. Translation: CASSPLGTSDTQYF.

This clone occurred a few times. J is TRBJ2-3 and V is TRBV7-2; the match to TRBD2 covers 11 bases. V shed 5 bases and J 7 bases; nucleotides not matched to a gene: 11. The CDR3 sequence is 16 residues long. In germline, CDR1 is SGHTA, CDR2 FQGNSA. CDR3 region: CASSIPLAGVQHTQYF. As DNA, the CDR3 is TGTGCCAGCAGCATTCCACTAGCGGGAGTACAACATACGCAGTATTTT.

The chain carries TRBV6-5 and TRBJ1-3; TRBD1 matches at 8 bases. The CDR3 sequence is 15 residues long. In germline, CDR1 is MNHEY, CDR2 SVGAGI. The junction had 5 bases not matched to a gene; V was cut back by 7 bases and J by 0 bases. In nucleotides, the CDR3 is TGTGCCAGCACCCGGACAGGGATCTCTGGAAACACCATATATTTT. Its protein product is CASTRTGISGNTIYF.

The V gene is TRBV27, the J gene TRBJ1-2, with D possibly matching TRBD1 (6 bases). The CDR3 is 13 amino acids. Germline V gene lookup returns CDR1 MNHEY and CDR2 SMNVEV (reference sequence). Trimming took 3 bases from V and 4 from J, leaving 9 bases between them. CDR3 coding DNA: TGTGCCAGCAGTTTGAACAGGGCCTATGGCTACACCTTC. Translated: CASSLNRAYGYTF.

This sequence joins TRBV29-1 and TRBJ2-1; possibly TRBD2 for D (5 bases). Germline CDR1 reads SQVTM; CDR2 reads ANQGSEA. Trimming left V 4 bases short and J 8 bases short, with 9 bases between. CDR3 length: 11 amino acids. CDR3 protein: CSVAQRDEQFF. In nucleotides, the CDR3 is TGCAGCGTTGCACAGAGGGATGAGCAGTTCTTC.

This chain connects TRBV5-4 to TRBJ2-5; 13 bases fit TRBD2. Trimming removed 4 bases from V and 2 bases from J; junction bases left unmatched: 2. Germline V gene lookup returns CDR1 SGHNT and CDR2 YYREEE (reference sequence). This CDR3 contains 15 residues. CDR3 DNA: TGTGCCAGCAGCGTGGGACTAGCGGGGCAAGAGACCCAGTACTTC. This gives the protein CASSVGLAGQETQYF.

This clone turned up a few times. The V gene is TRBV7-9, the J gene TRBJ2-4, with 7 nucleotides matching TRBD1. With V trimmed by 2 bases and J by 8 bases, 9 bases remained unmatched. The germline V gene has CDR1 SEHNR and CDR2 FQNEAQ (reference sequence). This CDR3 contains 15 residues. The CDR3 spells CASSLTPPQGDIQYF. CDR3 DNA: TGTGCCAGCAGCTTAACCCCCCCCCAGGGGGACATTCAGTACTTC.

The CDR3 nucleotides are TGTGCCAGCAGCCAAATAGCGGGAGCGGCAGATACGCAGTATTTT. As protein: CASSQIAGAADTQYF. The chain employs TRBV13 and TRBJ2-3; 9 bases agree with TRBD2. The germline V gene has CDR1 PRHDT and CDR2 FYEKMQ (reference sequence). Trimming removed 5 bases from V and 4 bases from J; junction bases left unmatched: 7. CDR3 size: 15 residues. The whole variable domain, remainder taken from reference TRBV13 and TRBJ2-3, is AAGVIQSPRHLIKEKRETATLKCYPIPRHDTVYWYQQGPGQDPQFLISFYEKMQSDKGSIPDRFSAQQFSDYHSELNMSSLELGDSALYFCASSQIAGAADTQYFGPGTRLTVL.

The chain carries TRBV29-1 and TRBJ1-2; TRBD1 aligns across 8 bases. The V gene's germline CDR1 is SQVTM and CDR2 ANQGSEA. V gave up 3 bases and J gave up 8 bases; unmatched junction bases: 8. This CDR3 spans 13 amino acids. The CDR3 coding sequence is TGCAGCGTTGAGGCAGGGGGCACGAGGGGCTACACCTTC. Its translation: CSVEAGGTRGYTF.

V usage is TRBV4-1 and J usage is TRBJ2-1, with a possible D match to TRBD1 (6 bases). V gave up 1 base and J gave up 6 bases, with 16 bases separating them. The germline V gene encodes CDR1 MGHRA and CDR2 YSYEKL. The CDR3 contains 16 residues. CDR3 sequence: CASSQVQGPRPNEQFF. The CDR3 nucleotides read TGCGCCAGCAGCCAAGTCCAGGGGCCACGGCCCAATGAGCAGTTCTTC.

This chain links TRBV7-9 with TRBJ2-3; TRBD2 matches at 10 bases. The V gene's germline CDR1 is SEHNR and CDR2 FQNEAQ (reference sequence). The V segment lost 4 bases and the J segment 1 base; nucleotides outside the gene matches: 2. This CDR3 has 15 amino acids. The CDR3 sequence: CASSSGLAGTDTQYF. CDR3 nucleotides: TGTGCCAGCAGCTCTGGACTAGCGGGCACAGATACGCAGTATTTT.

The chain employs TRBV6-4 and TRBJ2-2; TRBD2 matches at 8 bases. V was clipped by 5 bases and J by 1 base; unmatched bases: 3. The germline gives CDR1 MRHNA, CDR2 SNTAGT. CDR3 size: 15 residues. The DNA for the CDR3 is TGTGCCAGCAGTTATCTAGCGGGGAACACCGGGGAGCTGTTTTTT. The encoded protein is CASSYLAGNTGELFF.

The CDR3 DNA follows: TGTGCCAGCAGCTGGGGACTAGCGGGGGGCAACACAGATACGCAGTATTTT. Protein: CASSWGLAGGNTDTQYF. The genes are TRBV5-4 and TRBJ2-3, with 15 bases aligning to TRBD2. The V segment lost 3 bases and the J segment 2 bases; nucleotides outside the gene matches: 4. Germline CDR1 and CDR2: SGHNT and YYREEE (reference sequence). The CDR3 totals 17 residues. Using reference TRBV5-4 and TRBJ2-3 for the parts outside the CDR3, the full variable domain is ETGVTQSPTHLIKTRGQQVTLRCSSQSGHNTVSWYQQALGQGPQFIFQYYREEENGRGNFPPRFSGLQFPNYSSELNVNALELDDSALYLCASSWGLAGGNTDTQYFGPGTRLTVL.

This chain connects TRBV7-9 to TRBJ1-1; maybe TRBD1 (6 bases). The CDR3 is 13 residues long. V was trimmed by 6 bases and J by 6 bases, leaving 14 bases between them. CDR1 is SEHNR and CDR2 is FQNEAQ in the germline V gene (reference sequence). The CDR3 bases are TGTGCCAGCAGTTCCACAGGGTTCGCTGAAGCTTTCTTT. Translated: CASSSTGFAEAFF.

V usage is TRBV5-1 and J usage is TRBJ2-7, with 8 bases that match TRBD1. The CDR3 spans 15 residues. V lost 0 bases and J lost 9; bases outside the gene matches: 11. The V gene's germline CDR1 is SGHRS and CDR2 YFSETQ. CDR3 DNA: TGCGCCAGCAGCTTGGCAAGCGGACAGGGCGGTGGGCAGTACTTC. Amino acid sequence: CASSLASGQGGGQYF.

J is TRBJ2-7 and V is TRBV7-9; tentative D call: TRBD1 (5 bases). Germline CDR1 SEHNR, CDR2 FQNEAQ (reference sequence). The CDR3 is 16 amino acids. V lost 1 base to trimming and J lost 4 bases, with 17 bases between them. CDR3 residues: CASSLGTGSALYEQYF. Written as DNA, the CDR3 is TGTGCCAGCAGCTTAGGAACAGGCTCCGCGCTTTACGAGCAGTACTTC.

The chain is built from TRBV4-3 and TRBJ1-3; D is unresolved. This CDR3 comprises 15 residues. CDR1 is LGHNA and CDR2 is YSLEER in the germline V gene. V lost 0 bases to trimming and J lost 5 bases, with 11 bases between them. CDR3 protein: CASSQDRRFRNTIYF. The DNA of the CDR3 is TGCGCCAGCAGCCAAGATCGGCGGTTTAGAAACACCATATATTTT.

This rearrangement joins TRBV19 to TRBJ2-1, with 8 nucleotides matching TRBD2. V lost 4 bases and J lost 3; bases outside the gene matches: 2. The CDR3 totals 14 residues. The germline V gene has CDR1 LNHDA and CDR2 SQIVND (reference sequence). The CDR3 region has the DNA TGTGCCAGTAGTAAAACTAGCGGCTACAATGAGCAGTTCTTC. It is translated as CASSKTSGYNEQFF.

V usage is TRBV27 and J usage is TRBJ1-1, with TRBD1 matching over 10 bases. This CDR3 comprises 16 residues. Germline values: CDR1 MNHEY, CDR2 SMNVEV (reference sequence). The V and J ends lost 0 bases and 2 bases, in that order; junction bases with no gene match: 3. The CDR3 loop is CASSLSGTGVNTEAFF. The CDR3, as DNA: TGTGCCAGCAGTTTATCTGGGACAGGGGTAAACACTGAAGCTTTCTTT.